These 10 T cell receptor beta chains came from one sample sequenced in a study of blood T cell repertoires in COVID-19. Some clones are missing from TCRdb's copy, which holds only in-frame ones; the method was immunoSEQ multiplex PCR. This sample has over 95,000 clones, with roughly 88% found just once. The sample consisted of peripheral blood. The receptors originated from a woman between 65 and 79 years old who had recovered from COVID-19.

V usage is TRBV28 and J usage is TRBJ2-1, with TRBD2 matching over 9 bases. This CDR3 region has 15 residues. Germline CDR1 and CDR2: MDHEN and SYDVKM. V shed 1 base, J shed 8 bases, and the junction held 6 bases outside the gene matches. The CDR3 DNA is TGTGCCAGCAGTTTATTCGCGGGAGGGATTTATGAGCAGTTCTTC. Protein sequence: CASSLFAGGIYEQFF.

The chain couples TRBV10-3 to TRBJ2-7, with 9 bases fitting TRBD1. Per the germline V gene, CDR1 is ENHRY and CDR2 is SYGVKD. The trim removed 6 bases at V and 2 bases at J, leaving 5 bases unmatched. This CDR3 contains 14 residues. CDR3 in amino acids: CAIRRTGATYEQYF. The CDR3 DNA is TGTGCCATCAGGAGGACAGGGGCAACCTACGAGCAGTACTTC.

The chain recombines TRBV20-1 with TRBJ1-1; perhaps TRBD1 as D (6 bases). In germline, CDR1 is DFQATT, CDR2 SNEGSKA (reference sequence). This CDR3 has 15 amino acids. V gave up 3 bases and J gave up 5 bases, with 19 bases separating them. Here the CDR3 reads CSASLGSGGRTEAFF. Here the CDR3 DNA reads TGCAGTGCTAGTCTTGGTAGCGGGGGCCGAACTGAAGCTTTCTTT.

The V gene is TRBV28, the J gene TRBJ1-2; 8 nucleotides agree with TRBD1. The germline CDR1 and CDR2 sequences are MDHEN and SYDVKM. V dropped 5 bases and J dropped 4; count of bases not matched to a gene: 6. This CDR3 is 14 amino acids long. CDR3 loop: CASSLGTGSYGYTF. In nucleotides, the CDR3 is TGTGCCAGCAGTCTAGGGACAGGAAGCTATGGCTACACCTTC.

The chain links TRBV14 to TRBJ1-2, with D unresolved. V was shortened by 4 bases and J by 0 bases, with 6 bases between the two germline ends. Germline CDR1 and CDR2: SGHDN and FVKESK. The CDR3 is made up of 13 amino acids. Here the CDR3 reads CASSRTANYGYTF. The CDR3 DNA sequence: TGTGCCAGCAGCCGTACAGCTAACTATGGCTACACCTTC.

This rearrangement joins TRBV9 to TRBJ2-7, with D tentatively TRBD1 (6 bases). This CDR3 has 16 residues. V lost 0 bases and J lost 2, with 15 bases in between. Per germline, CDR1 SGDLS and CDR2 YYNGEE. CDR3 protein: CASSVEGDNGAYEQYF. For the CDR3, the DNA is TGTGCCAGCAGCGTAGAAGGGGACAACGGCGCCTACGAGCAGTACTTC.

V and J are TRBV5-4 and TRBJ2-1; a possible D gene is TRBD1 (6 bases). V was shortened by 3 bases and J by 3 bases, with 16 bases between the two germline ends. The germline CDR1 and CDR2 sequences are SGHNT and YYREEE (reference sequence). This CDR3 is 16 amino acids long. The CDR3 here is CASSWGGQLNYNEQFF. For the CDR3, the DNA is TGTGCCAGCAGCTGGGGCGGACAGTTGAACTACAATGAGCAGTTCTTC.

This clone showed up just a few times. The chain recombines TRBV30 with TRBJ1-2; TRBD1 aligns across 8 bases. This CDR3 has 11 amino acids. The germline gives CDR1 GTSNPN, CDR2 SVGIG (reference sequence). The junction had 3 bases not matched to a gene; V was cut back by 5 bases and J by 7 bases. CDR3 sequence reads: CAWSGTGGYTF. The CDR3 DNA reads TGTGCCTGGTCCGGGACAGGTGGCTACACCTTC.

J is TRBJ2-1 and V is TRBV7-9; 10 nucleotides agree with TRBD1. The trim removed 5 bases at V and 7 bases at J, leaving 14 bases unmatched. CDR3 length: 17 residues. In germline, CDR1 is SEHNR, CDR2 FQNEAQ (reference sequence). The DNA for the CDR3 is TGTGCCAGCAGCCCCGGATCGGGGACAGGGGACGTAAATGAGCAGTTCTTC. Amino acids: CASSPGSGTGDVNEQFF.

This rearrangement joins TRBV4-2 to TRBJ1-5, with 8 nucleotides matching TRBD1. This CDR3 region has 17 residues. Trimming at V came to 0 bases and at J to 3 bases, leaving 7 bases not matched to a gene. Germline loops: CDR1 LGHNA, CDR2 YNFKEQ. CDR3 residues: CASSQDPWTGYNQPQHF. The CDR3 nucleotides read TGTGCCAGCAGCCAAGATCCCTGGACAGGGTACAATCAGCCCCAGCATTTT.